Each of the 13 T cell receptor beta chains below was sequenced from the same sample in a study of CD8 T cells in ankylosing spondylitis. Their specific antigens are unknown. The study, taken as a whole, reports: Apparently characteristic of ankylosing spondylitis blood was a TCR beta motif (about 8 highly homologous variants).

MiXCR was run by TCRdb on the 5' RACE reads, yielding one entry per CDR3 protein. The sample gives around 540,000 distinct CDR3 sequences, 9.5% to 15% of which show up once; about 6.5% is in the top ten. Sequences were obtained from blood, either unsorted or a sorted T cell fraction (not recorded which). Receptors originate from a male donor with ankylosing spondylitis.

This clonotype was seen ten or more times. For the CDR3, the DNA is TGCAGTGCGAAGACAGGGATGAACACTGAAGCTTTCTTT. Protein product: CSAKTGMNTEAFF. The chain links TRBV20-1 to TRBJ1-1; TRBD1 agrees at 7 bases. This CDR3 has 13 amino acids. V trimming: 6 bases; J trimming: 0 bases; junction bases outside the gene matches: 4. The V gene's germline CDR1 is DFQATT and CDR2 SNEGSKA (reference sequence).

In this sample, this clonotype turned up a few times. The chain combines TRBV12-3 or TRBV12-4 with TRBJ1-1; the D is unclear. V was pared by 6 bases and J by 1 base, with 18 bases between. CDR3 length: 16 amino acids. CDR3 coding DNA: TGTGCCAGCAGCTCACATAGAGGCGGAACGAACACTGAAGCTTTCTTT. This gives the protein CASSSHRGGTNTEAFF.

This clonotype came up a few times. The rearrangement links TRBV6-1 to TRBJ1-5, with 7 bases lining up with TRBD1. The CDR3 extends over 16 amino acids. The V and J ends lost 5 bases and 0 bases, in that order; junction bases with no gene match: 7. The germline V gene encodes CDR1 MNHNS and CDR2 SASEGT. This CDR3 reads CASSLRDSYSNQPQHF. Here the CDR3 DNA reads TGTGCCAGCAGTCTCCGGGACAGCTATAGCAATCAGCCCCAGCATTTT.

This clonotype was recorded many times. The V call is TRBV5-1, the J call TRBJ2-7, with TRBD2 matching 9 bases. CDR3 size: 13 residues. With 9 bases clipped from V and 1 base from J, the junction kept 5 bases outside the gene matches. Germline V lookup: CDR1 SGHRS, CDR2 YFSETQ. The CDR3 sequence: CATRLAGSYEQYV. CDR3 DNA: TGCGCCACCCGGCTAGCGGGGTCCTACGAGCAGTACGTC.

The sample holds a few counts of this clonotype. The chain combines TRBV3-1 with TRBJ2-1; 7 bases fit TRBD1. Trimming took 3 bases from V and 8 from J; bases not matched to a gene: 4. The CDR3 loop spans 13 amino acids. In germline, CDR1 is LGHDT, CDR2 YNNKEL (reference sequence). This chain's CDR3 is CASSQGQIHEQFF. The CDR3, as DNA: TGTGCCAGCAGCCAGGGACAGATTCATGAGCAGTTCTTC.

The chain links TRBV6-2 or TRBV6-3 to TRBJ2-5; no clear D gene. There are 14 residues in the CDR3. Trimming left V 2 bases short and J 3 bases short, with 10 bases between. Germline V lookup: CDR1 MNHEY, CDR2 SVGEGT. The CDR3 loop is CASSYPAKEETQYF. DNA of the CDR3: TGTGCCAGCAGTTACCCCGCCAAGGAAGAGACCCAGTACTTC.

The CDR3 sequence: CASSLLLDDQPQHF. The CDR3 DNA follows: TGTGCCAGCAGTTTACTGCTGGACGATCAGCCCCAGCATTTT. The genes are TRBV28 and TRBJ1-5; D remains unclear. Germline assignment: CDR1 MDHEN and CDR2 SYDVKM. V lost 2 bases to trimming and J lost 5 bases, with 10 bases between them. The CDR3 covers 14 residues.

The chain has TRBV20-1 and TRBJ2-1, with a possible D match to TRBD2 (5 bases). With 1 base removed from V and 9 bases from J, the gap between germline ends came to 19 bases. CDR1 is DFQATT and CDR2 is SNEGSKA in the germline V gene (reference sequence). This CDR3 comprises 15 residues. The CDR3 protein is CSARVVAGGRGEQFF. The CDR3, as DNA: TGCAGTGCTAGAGTAGTTGCGGGCGGACGGGGTGAGCAGTTCTTC.

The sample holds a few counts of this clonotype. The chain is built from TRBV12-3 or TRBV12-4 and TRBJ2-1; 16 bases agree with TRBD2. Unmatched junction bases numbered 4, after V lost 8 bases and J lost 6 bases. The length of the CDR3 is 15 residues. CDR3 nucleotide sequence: TGTGCCAGCCTGGGACTAGCGGGAGGGGGCAATGAGCAGTTCTTC. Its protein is CASLGLAGGGNEQFF.

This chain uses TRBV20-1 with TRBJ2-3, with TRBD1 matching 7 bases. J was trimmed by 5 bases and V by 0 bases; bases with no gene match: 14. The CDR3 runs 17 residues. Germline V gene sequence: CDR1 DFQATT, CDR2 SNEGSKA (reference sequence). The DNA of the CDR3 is TGCAGTGCTAGAGATCCCGACAGGGCCGACTCGGGAGATACGCAGTATTTT. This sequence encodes CSARDPDRADSGDTQYF.

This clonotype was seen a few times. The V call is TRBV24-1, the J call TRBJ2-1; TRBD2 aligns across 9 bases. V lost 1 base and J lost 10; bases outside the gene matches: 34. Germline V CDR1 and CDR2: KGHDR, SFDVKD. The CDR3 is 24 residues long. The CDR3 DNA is TGTGCCACCAGTGATTTCGGGCGCGGGAGGGGCCCCCGGAAGCCTTTTGGAGGTCGGGAGGAGCAGTTCTTC. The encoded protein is CATSDFGRGRGPRKPFGGREEQFF.

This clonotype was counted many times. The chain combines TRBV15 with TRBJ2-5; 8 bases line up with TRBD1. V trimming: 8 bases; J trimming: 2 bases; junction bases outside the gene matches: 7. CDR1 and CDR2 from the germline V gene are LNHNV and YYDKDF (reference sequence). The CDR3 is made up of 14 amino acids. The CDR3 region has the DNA TGTGCCACCTCAGGGGGCGGATCACAAGAGACCCAGTACTTC. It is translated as CATSGGGSQETQYF.

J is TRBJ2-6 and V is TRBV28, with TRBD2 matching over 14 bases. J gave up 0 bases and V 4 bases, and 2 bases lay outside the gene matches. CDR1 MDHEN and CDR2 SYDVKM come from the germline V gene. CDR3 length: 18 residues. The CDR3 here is CASSSGLAGGSGANVLTF. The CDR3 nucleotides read TGTGCCAGCAGTTCCGGACTAGCGGGAGGCTCTGGGGCCAACGTCCTGACTTTC.